The rows below give T cell receptor beta chains drawn from one sample of a study of Ad26.COV2.S vaccination and SARS-CoV-2 variants. TCRdb's copy holds only in-frame clones and misses some; the assay was immunoSEQ multiplex PCR. The profile shows about 400,000 clones, about 91% of them singletons. The sequencing used peripheral blood, collected in a trial of Ad26.COV2.S vaccine versus placebo. These receptors were collected from a person aged 18-65 years who received the Ad26.COV2.S COVID-19 vaccine or a placebo. The CDR3 runs from the conserved cysteine through the conserved F or W. The D gene is left open where the match is weak. The listing skips clone size in some rows; elsewhere it reads once, few, many or a size class.

clone_size | j_call | v_call | d_call | cdr3_length | cdr3_nt | cdr3_aa
NA | TRBJ2-7 | TRBV5-1 | NA | 16 | TGCGCCAGCAGTATGAGCGCGGGTAGGGGCTCCTACGAGCAGTACTTC | CASSMSAGRGSYEQYF
many | TRBJ2-1 | TRBV7-9 | TRBD2 | 16 | TGTGCCAGCATCCCTCGACTAGCGGGGGTCAACAATGAGCAGTTCTTC | CASIPRLAGVNNEQFF
once | TRBJ2-7 | TRBV18 | TRBD2 | 14 | TGTGCCAGCTCACCACAGGGAGGGGTCTACGAGCAGTACTTC | CASSPQGGVYEQYF
NA | TRBJ2-7 | TRBV6-6 | TRBD2 | 15 | TGTGCCAGCAGAGCGGGACTAGCGGGCGCCTACGAGCAGTACTTC | CASRAGLAGAYEQYF
NA | TRBJ2-2 | TRBV6-6 | NA | 14 | TGTGCCGGGGGGCAGGGTTGGGACACCGGGGAGCTGTTTTTT | CAGGQGWDTGELFF
few | TRBJ2-1 | TRBV28 | NA | 12 | TGTGCCAGCAGTTTTCCCACCGCACGGCAGTTCTTC | CASSFPTARQFF
NA | TRBJ2-5 | TRBV7-2 | NA | 15 | TGTGCCAGCAGTCTTGGAGGGGGGTACCAAGAGACCCAGTACTTC | CASSLGGGYQETQYF
NA | TRBJ2-3 | TRBV7-9 | NA | 14 | TGTGCCAGCAGCCCCTCAGGTACTAGTGCGGTTCAGTATTTT | CASSPSGTSAVQYF
NA | TRBJ2-7 | TRBV6-6 | NA | 14 | TGTGCCAGCAGTTACCGGGGGACTTCCTACGAGCAGTACTTC | CASSYRGTSYEQYF
NA | TRBJ2-1 | TRBV4-2 | TRBD2 | 16 | TGTGCCAGCAGCCATCCTAGCGGGAGCTCCTACAATGAGCAGTTCTTC | CASSHPSGSSYNEQFF
NA | TRBJ1-4 | TRBV5-1 | NA | 14 | TGCGCCAGCAGCCAGAGGGGGACTAATGAAAAACTGTTTTTT | CASSQRGTNEKLFF
NA | TRBJ2-7 | TRBV19 | NA | 17 | TGTGCCAGTATGGGAGCGCGAACCTTCTTCTCGTCCTACGAGCAGTACTTC | CASMGARTFFSSYEQYF
NA | TRBJ1-1 | TRBV9 | NA | 13 | TGTGCCAGCAGCGTAGATGGGGAAACTGAAGCTTTCTTT | CASSVDGETEAFF
NA | TRBJ1-1 | TRBV30 | NA | 12 | TGTGCCTGGAGTGTACCTGCGGGGGTAACTTTCTTT | CAWSVPAGVTFF
NA | TRBJ2-2 | TRBV7-2 | TRBD2 | 17 | TGTGCCAGCAGCTTTCAGCCGGCTCTAGCGGGAGGTGGGGAGCTGTTTTTT | CASSFQPALAGGGELFF
NA | TRBJ1-2 | TRBV5-6 | NA | 14 | TGTGCCAGCAGCTTCGGGGGAAAAGCGAATGGCTACACCTTC | CASSFGGKANGYTF
NA | TRBJ2-1 | TRBV3-1/TRBV3-2 | TRBD1 | 16 | TGTGCCAGCAGCCCTTGGGACAGTAGAAACTCCAATGAGCAGTTCTTC | CASSPWDSRNSNEQFF
NA | TRBJ2-1 | TRBV11-3 | NA | 13 | TGTGCCAGCAGCTTATTTGAGGACAATGAGCAGTTCTTC | CASSLFEDNEQFF
NA | TRBJ2-3 | TRBV12-3/TRBV12-4 | NA | 11 | TGTGCCAGCAGCCCGCGGGATACGCAGTATTTT | CASSPRDTQYF
NA | TRBJ2-6 | TRBV21-1 | NA | 19 | TGTGCCAGCAGCAAAACGGGGGAGGGGTGGCCCCCTGGGGCCAACGTCCTGACTTTC | CASSKTGEGWPPGANVLTF
NA | TRBJ2-7 | TRBV7-3 | TRBD1 | 15 | TGTGCCAGCAGCTTAATCCGGGACAGGCACCACGAGCAGTACTTC | CASSLIRDRHHEQYF
NA | TRBJ2-1 | TRBV7-8 | TRBD2 | 17 | TGTGCCAGCAGCTTAGGGAGAGCGGGAGGGTCGCGCAATGAGCAGTTCTTC | CASSLGRAGGSRNEQFF
NA | TRBJ2-1 | TRBV7-7 | NA | 13 | TGTGCCAGCAGCTTGGGACCAAACAATGAGCAGTTCTTC | CASSLGPNNEQFF
NA | TRBJ2-7 | TRBV6-2/TRBV6-3 | NA | 16 | TGTGCCAGCAGTTACTCTTCTACAGGGACCCCCTACGAGCAGTACTTC | CASSYSSTGTPYEQYF
once | TRBJ2-2 | TRBV12-5 | TRBD2 | 16 | TGTGCTAGTGGTTTGAGCCTAGCGGGGGTTACCGGGGAGCTGTTTTTT | CASGLSLAGVTGELFF
NA | TRBJ1-2 | TRBV18 | TRBD1 | 15 | TGTGCCAGCTCATTACGACAGGGATGGAGTTATGGCTACACCTTC | CASSLRQGWSYGYTF
NA | TRBJ1-2 | TRBV6-5 | TRBD1 | 14 | TGTGCCAGCAGTCCTAAACAGGGGAACTATGGCTACACCTTC | CASSPKQGNYGYTF
NA | TRBJ2-5 | TRBV9 | TRBD2 | 16 | TGTGCCAGCAGCGTGGGGACTAGCGGGAGTGCGGAGACCCAGTACTTC | CASSVGTSGSAETQYF
NA | TRBJ2-5 | TRBV11-3 | NA | 14 | TGTGCCAGCAGCTTAGGGGGGAACCAAGAGACCCAGTACTTC | CASSLGGNQETQYF
once | TRBJ2-1 | TRBV28 | NA | 11 | TGTGCCAGCAGTTTAAACATTTTGCTGTTCTTC | CASSLNILLFF
NA | TRBJ1-5 | TRBV27 | TRBD1 | 13 | TGTGCCAGCAGTCGGGACAGGTGGCAGCCCCAGCATTTT | CASSRDRWQPQHF
NA | TRBJ2-7 | TRBV18 | TRBD2 | 15 | TGTGCCAGCTCACCGGGGGGGACTAGCGTCTACGAGCAGTACTTC | CASSPGGTSVYEQYF
few | TRBJ2-7 | TRBV18 | TRBD2 | 16 | TGTGCCAGCTCACCGCCAGCGGGAGAGGGCTCCTACGAGCAGTACTTC | CASSPPAGEGSYEQYF
NA | TRBJ2-1 | TRBV5-1 | NA | 14 | TGCGCCAGTATAGGGGGTCACGGAAGGAATGAGCAGTTCTTC | CASIGGHGRNEQFF
few | TRBJ2-1 | TRBV7-3 | NA | 15 | TGTGCCAGCAGCTTAAGGAGGGGTTCCTACAATGAGCAGTTCTTC | CASSLRRGSYNEQFF
NA | TRBJ2-5 | TRBV6-6 | TRBD1 | 16 | TGTGCCAGCAGTCGAACTCCGGGACAGGGTCCGGAGACCCAGTACTTC | CASSRTPGQGPETQYF
NA | TRBJ2-5 | TRBV6-5 | TRBD1 | 15 | TGTGCCAGCAGTTACTACCGGGACAGGCAAGAGACCCAGTACTTC | CASSYYRDRQETQYF
NA | TRBJ1-2 | TRBV4-1 | NA | 14 | TGCGCCAGCAGCCAAGGCCTCAGATTCTATGGCTACACCTTC | CASSQGLRFYGYTF
NA | TRBJ2-2 | TRBV6-4 | TRBD2 | 15 | TGTGCCAGCAGTGATCTAGCGGGAGGCACCGGGGAGCTGTTTTTT | CASSDLAGGTGELFF
NA | TRBJ2-5 | TRBV7-3 | TRBD2 | 16 | TGTGCCAGCAGCTTAAAGGGACTAGAGCCGGGAGAGACCCAGTACTTC | CASSLKGLEPGETQYF
NA | TRBJ1-4 | TRBV10-3 | NA | 12 | TGTGCCATCAGTGAGTCGAATGAAAAACTGTTTTTT | CAISESNEKLFF
NA | TRBJ2-2 | TRBV5-8 | TRBD2 | 15 | TGTGCCAGCTCCGGGACTAGCGGACGCACCGGGGAGCTGTTTTTT | CASSGTSGRTGELFF
NA | TRBJ1-5 | TRBV30 | TRBD1 | 13 | TGTGCCTGGTCAGACAGGGGGAATCAGCCCCAGCATTTT | CAWSDRGNQPQHF
NA | TRBJ2-7 | TRBV7-8 | NA | 12 | TGTGCCAGCAGCTTTCAGGGCTACGAGCAGTACTTC | CASSFQGYEQYF
NA | TRBJ2-3 | TRBV2 | NA | 17 | TGTGCCAGCAGTGAGGTGTGGGACATATTGCGCACAGATACGCAGTATTTT | CASSEVWDILRTDTQYF
NA | TRBJ2-2 | TRBV28 | NA | 15 | TGTGCCAGCACTCTGAACCGGGTGGGCACCGGGGAGCTGTTTTTT | CASTLNRVGTGELFF
NA | TRBJ2-1 | TRBV21-1 | NA | 13 | TGTGCCAGCAGCATGATCCGCTACAATGAGCAGTTCTTC | CASSMIRYNEQFF
NA | TRBJ2-7 | TRBV13 | TRBD2 | 15 | TGTGCCAGCAGCCACAGCGGGAGGGCCCTCGGCGAGCAGTACTTC | CASSHSGRALGEQYF
NA | TRBJ1-2 | TRBV28 | NA | 14 | TGTGCCAGCAGTTGGTCAGGAATCCACTATGGCTACACCTTC | CASSWSGIHYGYTF
NA | TRBJ1-4 | TRBV19 | NA | 15 | TGTGCCAGTAGTAGTACCGGAGCAGCCCATGAAAAACTGTTTTTT | CASSSTGAAHEKLFF
NA | TRBJ2-2 | TRBV10-2 | TRBD1 | 16 | TGCGCCAGCAGTCCAGACAGGGGGCTGAACACCGGGGAGCTGTTTTTT | CASSPDRGLNTGELFF